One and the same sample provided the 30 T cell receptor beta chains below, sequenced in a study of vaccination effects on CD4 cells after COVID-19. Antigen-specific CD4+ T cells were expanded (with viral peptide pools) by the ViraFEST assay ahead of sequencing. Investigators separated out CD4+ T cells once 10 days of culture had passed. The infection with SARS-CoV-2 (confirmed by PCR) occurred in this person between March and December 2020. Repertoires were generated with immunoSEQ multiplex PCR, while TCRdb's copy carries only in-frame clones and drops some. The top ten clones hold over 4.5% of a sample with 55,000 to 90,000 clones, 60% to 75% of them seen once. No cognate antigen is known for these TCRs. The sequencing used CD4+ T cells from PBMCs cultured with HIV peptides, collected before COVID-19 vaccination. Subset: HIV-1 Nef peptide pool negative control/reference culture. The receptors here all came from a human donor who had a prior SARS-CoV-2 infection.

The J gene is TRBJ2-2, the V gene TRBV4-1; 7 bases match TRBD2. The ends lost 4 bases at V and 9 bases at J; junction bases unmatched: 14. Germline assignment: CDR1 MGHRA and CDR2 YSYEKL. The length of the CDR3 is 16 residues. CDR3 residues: CASSPVARRGFRELFF. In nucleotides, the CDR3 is TGCGCCAGCAGCCCGGTGGCTCGGCGGGGGTTCCGGGAGCTGTTTTTT.

The CDR3 sequence is CGHSFGSGGTEAFF. Written as DNA, the CDR3 is TGTGGACACAGCTTCGGTTCAGGGGGCACTGAAGCTTTCTTT. V gene TRBV7-7 combines with J gene TRBJ1-1; 7 nucleotides agree with TRBD1. CDR3 size: 14 residues. Per the germline V gene, CDR1 is SSHAT and CDR2 is FNYEAQ (reference sequence). The full variable domain, its missing parts supplied by reference TRBV7-7 and TRBJ1-1, is GAGVSQSPRYKVTKRGQDVTLRCDPISSHATLYWYQQALGQGPEFLTYFNYEAQPDKSGLPSDRFSAERPEGSISTLTIQRTEQRDSAMYRCGHSFGSGGTEAFFGQGTRLTVV.

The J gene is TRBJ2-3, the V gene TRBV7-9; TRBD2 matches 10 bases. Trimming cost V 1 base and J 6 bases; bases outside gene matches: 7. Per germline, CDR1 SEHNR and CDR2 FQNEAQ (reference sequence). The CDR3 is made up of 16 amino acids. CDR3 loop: CASSLGLAGASDTQYF. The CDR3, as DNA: TGTGCCAGCAGCTTAGGGCTAGCGGGAGCCTCCGATACGCAGTATTTT.

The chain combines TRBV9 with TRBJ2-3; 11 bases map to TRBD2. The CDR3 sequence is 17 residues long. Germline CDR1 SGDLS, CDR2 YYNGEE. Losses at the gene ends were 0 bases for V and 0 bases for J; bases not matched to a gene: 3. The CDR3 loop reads CASSVDGLAGSTDTQYF. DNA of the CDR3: TGTGCCAGCAGCGTAGATGGACTAGCGGGTAGCACAGATACGCAGTATTTT.

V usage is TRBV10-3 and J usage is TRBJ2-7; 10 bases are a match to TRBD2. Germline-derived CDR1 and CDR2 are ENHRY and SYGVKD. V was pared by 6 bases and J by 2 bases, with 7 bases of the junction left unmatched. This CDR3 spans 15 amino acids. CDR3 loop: CAISPSGGQTYEQYF. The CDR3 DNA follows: TGTGCCATCAGCCCTAGCGGGGGTCAAACCTACGAGCAGTACTTC.

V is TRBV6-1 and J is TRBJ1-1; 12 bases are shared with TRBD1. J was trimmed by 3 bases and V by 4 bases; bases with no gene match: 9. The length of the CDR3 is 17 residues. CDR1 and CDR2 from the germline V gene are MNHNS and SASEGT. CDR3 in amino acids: CASSVTGTGGWDTEAFF. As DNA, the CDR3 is TGTGCCAGCAGTGTAACCGGGACAGGGGGCTGGGACACTGAAGCTTTCTTT.

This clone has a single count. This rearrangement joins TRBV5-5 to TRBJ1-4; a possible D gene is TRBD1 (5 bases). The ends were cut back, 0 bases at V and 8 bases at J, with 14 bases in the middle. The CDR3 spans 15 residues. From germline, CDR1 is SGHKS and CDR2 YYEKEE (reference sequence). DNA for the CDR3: TGTGCCAGCAGCTTGGGGGGGAATTACGACGAAAAACTGTTTTTT. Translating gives CASSLGGNYDEKLFF.

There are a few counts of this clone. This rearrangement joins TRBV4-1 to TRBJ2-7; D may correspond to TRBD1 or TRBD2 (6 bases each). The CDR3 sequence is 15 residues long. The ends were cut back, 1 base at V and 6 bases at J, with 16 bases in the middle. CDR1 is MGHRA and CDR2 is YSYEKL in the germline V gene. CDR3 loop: CASSQGFRGGIEQYF. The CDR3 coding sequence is TGCGCCAGCAGCCAAGGATTCAGGGGAGGCATCGAGCAGTACTTC.

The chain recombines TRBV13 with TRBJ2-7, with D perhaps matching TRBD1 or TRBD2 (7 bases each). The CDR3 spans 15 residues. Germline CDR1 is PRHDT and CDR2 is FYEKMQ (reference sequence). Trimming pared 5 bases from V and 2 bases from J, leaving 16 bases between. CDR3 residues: CASSQGGDLAYEQYF. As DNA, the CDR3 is TGTGCCAGCAGCCAGGGGGGGGACCTGGCCTACGAGCAGTACTTC.

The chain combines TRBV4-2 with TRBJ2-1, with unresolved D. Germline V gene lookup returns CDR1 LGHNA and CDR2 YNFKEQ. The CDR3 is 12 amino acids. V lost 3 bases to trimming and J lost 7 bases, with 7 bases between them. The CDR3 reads CASSHELNEQFF. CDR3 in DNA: TGTGCCAGCAGCCATGAATTAAATGAGCAGTTCTTC.

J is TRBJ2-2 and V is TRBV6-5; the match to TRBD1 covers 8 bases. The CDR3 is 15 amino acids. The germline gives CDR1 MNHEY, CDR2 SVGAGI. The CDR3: CAVHTGQGNTGELFF. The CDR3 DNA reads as TGTGCAGTGCACACTGGACAGGGGAACACCGGGGAGCTGTTTTTT.

The CDR3 sequence: CASIRGASGAKQFF. In nucleotides, the CDR3 is TGTGCCAGCATACGGGGGGCTAGCGGTGCAAAGCAGTTCTTC. The chain has TRBV9 and TRBJ2-1; a possible D gene is TRBD2 (7 bases). This CDR3 contains 14 residues. From germline, CDR1 is SGDLS and CDR2 YYNGEE. The germline V and J ends were trimmed by 6 bases and 11 bases, with 21 bases remaining between them. The whole variable domain, remainder taken from reference TRBV9 and TRBJ2-1, is DSGVTQTPKHLITATGQRVTLRCSPRSGDLSVYWYQQSLDQGLQFLIQYYNGEERAKGNILERFSAQQFPDLHSELNLSSLELGDSALYFCASIRGASGAKQFFGPGTRLTVL.

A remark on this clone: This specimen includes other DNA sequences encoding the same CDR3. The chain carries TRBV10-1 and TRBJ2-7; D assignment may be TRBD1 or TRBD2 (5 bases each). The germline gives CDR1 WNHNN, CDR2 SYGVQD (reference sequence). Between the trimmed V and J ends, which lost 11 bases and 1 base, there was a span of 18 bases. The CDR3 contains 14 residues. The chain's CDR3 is CAPFWGSRSYEQYF. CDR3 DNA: TGCGCCCCCTTTTGGGGGAGTAGATCCTACGAGCAGTACTTC.

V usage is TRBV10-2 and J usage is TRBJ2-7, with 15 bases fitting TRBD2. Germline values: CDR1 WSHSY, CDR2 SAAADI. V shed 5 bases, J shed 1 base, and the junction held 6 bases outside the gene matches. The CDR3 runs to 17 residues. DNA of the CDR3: TGCGCCAGCAGTTGGACTAGCGGGAGGGCCGGATCCTACGAGCAGTACTTC. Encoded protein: CASSWTSGRAGSYEQYF.

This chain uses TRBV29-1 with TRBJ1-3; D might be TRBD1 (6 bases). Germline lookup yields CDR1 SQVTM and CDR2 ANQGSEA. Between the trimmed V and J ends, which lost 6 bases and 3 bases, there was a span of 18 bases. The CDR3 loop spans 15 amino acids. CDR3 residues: CSVVIFGGVGNTIYF. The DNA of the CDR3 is TGCAGCGTCGTCATCTTCGGGGGCGTTGGAAACACCATATATTTT.

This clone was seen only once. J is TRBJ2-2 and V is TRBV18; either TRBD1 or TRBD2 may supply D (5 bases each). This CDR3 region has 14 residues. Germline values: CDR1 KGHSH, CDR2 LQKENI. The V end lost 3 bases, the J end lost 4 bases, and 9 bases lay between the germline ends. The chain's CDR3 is CASSPGVFTGELFF. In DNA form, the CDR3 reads TGTGCCAGCTCACCGGGGGTTTTCACCGGGGAGCTGTTTTTT.

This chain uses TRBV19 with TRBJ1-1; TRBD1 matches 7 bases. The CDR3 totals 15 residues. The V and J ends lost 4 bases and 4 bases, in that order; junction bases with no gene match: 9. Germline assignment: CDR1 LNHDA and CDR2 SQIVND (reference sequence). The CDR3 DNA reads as TGTGCCAGTAGTAGTTACAGGGGAAGCGGCACTGAAGCTTTCTTT. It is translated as CASSSYRGSGTEAFF.

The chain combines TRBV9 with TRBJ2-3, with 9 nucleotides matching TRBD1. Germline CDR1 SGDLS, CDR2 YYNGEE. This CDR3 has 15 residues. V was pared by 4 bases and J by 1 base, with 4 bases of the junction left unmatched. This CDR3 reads CASSPWTGGTDTQYF. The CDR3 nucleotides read TGTGCCAGCAGCCCATGGACAGGGGGCACAGATACGCAGTATTTT.

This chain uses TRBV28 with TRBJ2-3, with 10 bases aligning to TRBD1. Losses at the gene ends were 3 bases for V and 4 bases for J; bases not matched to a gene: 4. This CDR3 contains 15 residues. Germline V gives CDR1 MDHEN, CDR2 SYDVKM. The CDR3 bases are TGTGCCAGCAGTTTGGGGACAGGGGCCGCAGATACGCAGTATTTT. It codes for CASSLGTGAADTQYF.

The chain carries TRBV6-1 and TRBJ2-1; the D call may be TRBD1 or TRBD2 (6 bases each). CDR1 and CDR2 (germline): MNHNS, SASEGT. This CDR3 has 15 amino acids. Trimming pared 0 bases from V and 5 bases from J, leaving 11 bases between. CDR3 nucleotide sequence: TGTGCCAGCAGTGAAGCTGGGGGCGGGGACAATGAGCAGTTCTTC. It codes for CASSEAGGGDNEQFF.

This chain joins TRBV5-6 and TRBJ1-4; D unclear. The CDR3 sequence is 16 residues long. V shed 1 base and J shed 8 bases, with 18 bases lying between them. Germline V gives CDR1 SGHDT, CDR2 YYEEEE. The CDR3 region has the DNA TGTGCCAGCAGCTTGTTTTTGGGTCCGGCCAGGGAAAAACTGTTTTTT. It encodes CASSLFLGPAREKLFF.

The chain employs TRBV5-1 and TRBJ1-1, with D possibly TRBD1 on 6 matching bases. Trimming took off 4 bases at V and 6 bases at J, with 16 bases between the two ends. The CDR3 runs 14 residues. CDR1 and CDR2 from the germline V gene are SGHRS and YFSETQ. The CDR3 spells CASSPNRDKAEAFF. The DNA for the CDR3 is TGCGCCAGCAGCCCCAACCGGGACAAGGCTGAAGCTTTCTTT.

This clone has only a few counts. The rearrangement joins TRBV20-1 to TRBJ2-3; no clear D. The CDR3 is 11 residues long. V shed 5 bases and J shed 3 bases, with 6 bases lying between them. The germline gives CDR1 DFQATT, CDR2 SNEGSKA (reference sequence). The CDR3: CSAPRTDTQYF. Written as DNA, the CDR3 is TGCAGTGCTCCGAGGACAGATACGCAGTATTTT.

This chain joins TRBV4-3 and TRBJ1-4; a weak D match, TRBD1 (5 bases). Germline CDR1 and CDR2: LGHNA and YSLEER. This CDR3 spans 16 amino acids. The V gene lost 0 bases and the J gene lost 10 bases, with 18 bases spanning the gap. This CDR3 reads CASSQDSGVERAKLFF. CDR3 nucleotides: TGCGCCAGCAGCCAAGATTCGGGGGTGGAACGCGCAAAACTGTTTTTT.

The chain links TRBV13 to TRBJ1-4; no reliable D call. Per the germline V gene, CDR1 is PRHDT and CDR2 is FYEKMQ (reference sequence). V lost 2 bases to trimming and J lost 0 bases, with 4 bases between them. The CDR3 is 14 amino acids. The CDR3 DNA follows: TGTGCCAGCAGCTTAACTTCAACTAATGAAAAACTGTTTTTT. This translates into CASSLTSTNEKLFF.

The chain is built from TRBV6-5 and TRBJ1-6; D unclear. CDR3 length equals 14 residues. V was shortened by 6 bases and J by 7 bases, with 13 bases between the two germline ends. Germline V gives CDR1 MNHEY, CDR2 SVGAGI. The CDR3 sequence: CASRPDGSNSPLHF. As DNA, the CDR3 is TGTGCCAGCAGGCCCGACGGCTCAAATTCACCCCTCCACTTT.

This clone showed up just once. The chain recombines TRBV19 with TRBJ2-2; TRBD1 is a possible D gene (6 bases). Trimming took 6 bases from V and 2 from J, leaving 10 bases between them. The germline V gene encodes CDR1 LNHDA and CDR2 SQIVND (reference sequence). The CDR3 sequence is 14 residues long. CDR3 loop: CASRMTGNTGELFF. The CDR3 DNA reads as TGTGCCAGTAGAATGACAGGCAACACCGGGGAGCTGTTTTTT.

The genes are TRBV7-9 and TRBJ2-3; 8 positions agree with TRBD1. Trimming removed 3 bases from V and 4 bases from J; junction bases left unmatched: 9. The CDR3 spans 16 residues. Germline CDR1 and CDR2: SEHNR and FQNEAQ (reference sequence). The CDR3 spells CASSLHPVDRADTQYF. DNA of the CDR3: TGTGCCAGCAGCTTGCACCCCGTGGACAGGGCAGATACGCAGTATTTT.

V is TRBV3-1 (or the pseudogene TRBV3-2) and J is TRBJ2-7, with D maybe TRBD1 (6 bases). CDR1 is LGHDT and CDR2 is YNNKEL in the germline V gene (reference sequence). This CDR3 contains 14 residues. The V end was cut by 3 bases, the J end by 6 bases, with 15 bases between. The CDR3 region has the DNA TGTGCCAGCAGCCAGTTTCAGGGGTTGGGCGAGCAGTACTTC. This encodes CASSQFQGLGEQYF.

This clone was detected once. CDR3: CASSVAPGTGSHEQYF. The CDR3 DNA reads as TGTGCCAGCAGCGTAGCTCCAGGGACAGGGTCCCACGAGCAGTACTTC. This sequence joins TRBV9 and TRBJ2-7, with 9 bases lining up with TRBD1. Germline V gives CDR1 SGDLS, CDR2 YYNGEE. V was pared by 0 bases and J by 5 bases, with 9 bases of the junction left unmatched. The CDR3 totals 16 residues.